This T cell receptor beta chain was retrieved from a study of cytomegalovirus exposure and HLA in healthy donors. Study-wide results and caveats: Productive rates of about 87% or about 30% were seen for most TCR beta V segments in an earlier analysis.

This clone occurred a few times. The antigen remains unidentified. Germline V CDR1 and CDR2: LGHNT, FRNRAP. The CDR3 consists of 16 residues. V shed 0 bases, J shed 3 bases, and the junction held 6 bases outside the gene matches. PCR was performed using 60 Vbeta and 13 Jbeta primers. TCRdb's table, derived via immunoSEQ multiplex PCR, lists solely in-frame clones and lacks some. The top ten clones hold around 25% of a sample with roughly 92,000 clones, 80% of them seen once. The source is a woman aged 45-65 years in good health and CMV-seropositive. Sequenced material: PBMCs. The chain links TRBV12-5 to TRBJ2-7; 9 nucleotides line up with TRBD1. CDR3 sequence (DNA): TGTGCTAGTGGTTTGGTACCGGGACAGGGCGGCTACGAGCAGTACGTC. This codes for CASGLVPGQGGYEQYV.